These T cell receptor beta chains were read from a single sample in a study of blood T cell repertoires in COVID-19. Sequenced by immunoSEQ multiplex PCR; TCRdb stores in-frame clones only, minus some. The repertoire holds about 170,000 clones, with less than 85% as singletons. What was sequenced was peripheral blood. The receptor source for this set is a woman aged 35 to 49 with COVID-19, enrolled during active disease. Each CDR3 is given with its conserved first and last residue. D genes are given only for firm matches. Clone size, where shown, is once, few, many, or a class for clones that have expanded.

clone_size	d_call	v_call	j_call	cdr3_nt	cdr3_aa
-	TRBD2	TRBV29-1	TRBJ2-1	TGCAGCGTCGCGACTAGCGGGGGGGCCGTTGAGCAGTTCTTC	CSVATSGGAVEQFF
-	TRBD2	TRBV5-4	TRBJ2-1	TGTGCCAGCGGCGGAGGGAGCGGGGGGCACAATGAGCAGTTCTTC	CASGGGSGGHNEQFF
-	TRBD1	TRBV30	TRBJ1-5	TGTGCCTGGAGTTCAGGGCAGGGGGGCAATCAGCCCCAGCATTTT	CAWSSGQGGNQPQHF
-	TRBD2	TRBV19	TRBJ2-1	TGTGCCAGTACCCCAACATCCTCTAGCGGGGAGCAGTTCTTC	CASTPTSSSGEQFF
-	TRBD1	TRBV5-6	TRBJ1-1	TGTGCCAGCAGCCCATGGGGACAGGGGAGGAACACTGAAGCTTTCTTT	CASSPWGQGRNTEAFF
once	TRBD1	TRBV27	TRBJ1-2	TGTGCCAGCAGATCGACAGGGTCGGGCTATGGCTACACCTTC	CASRSTGSGYGYTF
-	TRBD2	TRBV4-1	TRBJ2-1	TGCGCCAGCAGCCAAGACAACCGGGGGGGGGTGTACAATGAGCAGTTCTTC	CASSQDNRGGVYNEQFF
-	TRBD1	TRBV6-1	TRBJ1-2	TGTGCCAGCAGTGAATTGAGGCAGGGGGCGACCGCTGGCTACACCTTC	CASSELRQGATAGYTF
-	-	TRBV5-5	TRBJ1-2	TGTGCCAGCAGCCGGTCACAGGGTTTAGTTGGCTACACCTTC	CASSRSQGLVGYTF
-	TRBD1	TRBV2	TRBJ2-2	TGTGCCAGCACCGGCCAGGGGGCGGACACCGGGGAGCTGTTTTTT	CASTGQGADTGELFF
-	TRBD1	TRBV11-2	TRBJ2-2	TGTGCCAGCAGCTCCGGGACAGGGAGCACCGGGGAGCTGTTTTTT	CASSSGTGSTGELFF
-	TRBD2	TRBV14	TRBJ2-1	TGTGCCAGCAGCCGACGTACTCCTAGCGGGGGGGTAAATGAGCAGTTCTTC	CASSRRTPSGGVNEQFF
-	-	TRBV5-6	TRBJ2-6	TGTGCCAGCAGTCCGCCAGGGGGGCCTGGGGCCAACGTCCTGACTTTC	CASSPPGGPGANVLTF
-	TRBD2	TRBV7-2	TRBJ2-1	TGTGCCAGCAGCTCCCCACATATAGCGGGAGGAATTAGGGATGAGCAGTTCTTC	CASSSPHIAGGIRDEQFF
-	-	TRBV27	TRBJ2-3	TGTGCCAGCAGTTTGGCGGAGCCCACAGATACGCAGTATTTT	CASSLAEPTDTQYF
-	-	TRBV29-1	TRBJ1-4	TGCAGCGTTGGGCAGGGAACTAATGAAAAACTGTTTTTT	CSVGQGTNEKLFF
once	TRBD2	TRBV3-1/TRBV3-2	TRBJ2-2	TGTGCCAGCAGCCAAGAATCCGGGACTAGCGTCATCGGGGAGCTGTTTTTT	CASSQESGTSVIGELFF
few	-	TRBV29-1	TRBJ1-1	TGCAGCGTTGTCGGGGCCGGGGGGACTGAAGCTTTCTTT	CSVVGAGGTEAFF
-	-	TRBV19	TRBJ2-7	TGTGCCAGTAGTCCGGGACAAACCTACGAGCAGTACTTC	CASSPGQTYEQYF
-	TRBD1	TRBV10-2	TRBJ2-5	TGCGCCAGCAGTGAGTCGTCACAGGGGGCACGGGGGACCCAGTACTTC	CASSESSQGARGTQYF
-	TRBD2	TRBV7-2	TRBJ2-7	TGTGCCAGCAGCCAGAGCGGGGCCACCCCCTACGAGCAGTACTTC	CASSQSGATPYEQYF
-	TRBD1	TRBV6-5	TRBJ1-1	TGTGCCAGCACCCTGGGACAGTCGAGCACTGAAGCTTTCTTT	CASTLGQSSTEAFF
-	-	TRBV19	TRBJ1-3	TGTGCCACCCGCTTCGGGGTAGGAAACACCATATATTTT	CATRFGVGNTIYF
once	TRBD1	TRBV18	TRBJ1-1	TGTGCCAGCTCACCTCGACAGGGTCTTGTTACTGAAGCTTTCTTT	CASSPRQGLVTEAFF
-	TRBD2	TRBV19	TRBJ2-7	TGTGCCAGTAGCCCGGGACTAGCCTTCTACGAGCAGTACTTC	CASSPGLAFYEQYF
-	TRBD1	TRBV27	TRBJ1-5	TGTGCCAGCAGAGCGAACCGGGACAGAAGTTACCAGCATTTT	CASRANRDRSYQHF
-	-	TRBV18	TRBJ2-7	TGTGCCAGTTCCCCCCCGAGCCCTACCTACGAGCAGTACTTC	CASSPPSPTYEQYF
-	TRBD1	TRBV30	TRBJ2-7	TGTGCCTGGAGCCACGACAGGGATTTAGAGCAGTACTTC	CAWSHDRDLEQYF
-	-	TRBV29-1	TRBJ2-7	TGCAGCGTTGGTGCAGGTACCTACGAGCAGTACTTC	CSVGAGTYEQYF
-	-	TRBV28	TRBJ1-1	TGTGCCAGCACCGGACAGACAAGGCTTTCGAACACTGAAGCTTTCTTT	CASTGQTRLSNTEAFF
-	-	TRBV19	TRBJ2-5	TGTGCCAGTAGTACTAGTGAGACCCAGTACTTC	CASSTSETQYF
-	TRBD1	TRBV19	TRBJ2-1	TGTGCCAGTAGCGGGACAGCCTACAATGAGCAGTTCTTC	CASSGTAYNEQFF
-	-	TRBV13	TRBJ1-2	TGTGCCAGCAACCCTAGCCCCAGTAGCCCCTATGGCTACACCTTC	CASNPSPSSPYGYTF
few	-	TRBV3-1/TRBV3-2	TRBJ1-3	TGTGCCAGCAGCATCCGTGCTGGAAACACCATATATTTT	CASSIRAGNTIYF
-	TRBD2	TRBV11-2	TRBJ2-5	TGTGCCAGCAGCTCGAGTCTTAGCGGGGGGGAGACCCAGTACTTC	CASSSSLSGGETQYF
-	-	TRBV19	TRBJ1-5	TGTGCCAGTAGTATAAGAGGGAATCAGCCCCAGCATTTT	CASSIRGNQPQHF
-	-	TRBV6-5	TRBJ2-5	TGTGCCAGCAGTTACTCGATAGTGGAGACCCAGTACTTC	CASSYSIVETQYF
-	-	TRBV2	TRBJ1-4	TGTGCCAGCAGGGCAAACCTCGAAAAACTGTTTTTT	CASRANLEKLFF
-	TRBD2	TRBV4-2	TRBJ2-5	TGTGCCAGCAGCCAAAAGGGCGGGGCGGGAGACGGTGGGGAGACCCAGTACTTC	CASSQKGGAGDGGETQYF
-	-	TRBV2	TRBJ2-2	TGTGCCAGCAGTGATGGACTGCCTGCCCCCGGGGAGCTGTTTTTT	CASSDGLPAPGELFF
-	-	TRBV27	TRBJ2-7	TGTGCCAGCAGTTCCGCGATAGACAGTAGCTACGAGCAGTACTTC	CASSSAIDSSYEQYF
-	-	TRBV15	TRBJ1-6	TGTGCCACCGCTACCCGTTTACAGTTAAATTCACCCCTCCACTTT	CATATRLQLNSPLHF
once	-	TRBV30	TRBJ2-3	TGTGCCTGGAGTCTCGGCGGTCTTGCGTCTAGCACAGATACGCAGTATTTT	CAWSLGGLASSTDTQYF
-	TRBD1	TRBV5-1	TRBJ2-3	TGCGCCAGCAGCTTGCGGACAGGGTCCACAGATACGCAGTATTTT	CASSLRTGSTDTQYF
-	TRBD2	TRBV7-9	TRBJ2-3	TGTGCCAGCAGCTTAGGTGGGACTAGTGGTTCAGATACGCAGTATTTT	CASSLGGTSGSDTQYF
-	TRBD2	TRBV27	TRBJ2-7	TGTGCCAGCAGTTTGACCCTAGCGGAACCCTCCTCCTACGAGCAGTACTTC	CASSLTLAEPSSYEQYF
-	-	TRBV29-1	TRBJ2-2	TGCAGCGCTCCGGGGGACACCGGGGAGCTGTTTTTT	CSAPGDTGELFF
-	-	TRBV7-9	TRBJ1-4	TGTGCCAGCAGGTGGGGGGGAACTAATGAAAAACTGTTTTTT	CASRWGGTNEKLFF
few	-	TRBV30	TRBJ1-6	TGTGCCTGGAGTCTGGGGAGCCCTAATTCACCCCTCCACTTT	CAWSLGSPNSPLHF
-	-	TRBV25-1	TRBJ2-1	TGTGCCAGCAGTGGACTACAGGGAAGAACCTACAATGAGCAGTTCTTC	CASSGLQGRTYNEQFF
-	-	TRBV5-1	TRBJ2-5	TGCGCCAGCAGCCTAAGACAGCTTAAAGAGACCCAGTACTTC	CASSLRQLKETQYF
-	-	TRBV24-1	TRBJ2-1	TGTGCCACCAGTCAACAGTCCCTCGGTGAGCAGTTCTTC	CATSQQSLGEQFF
once	-	TRBV18	TRBJ1-5	TGTGCCAGCTCACCAGGTCAGACCTCCGAGGTGCCCCAGCATTTT	CASSPGQTSEVPQHF
-	TRBD1	TRBV29-1	TRBJ2-5	TGCAGCGCCGACAGGGCGCCTTCGTTCCTGTCGGAGACCCAGTACTTC	CSADRAPSFLSETQYF
-	-	TRBV7-8	TRBJ1-2	TGTGCCAGCAGCTCCCGGGTGGTTCTGGGCATGCAGTCGGGGGGCTACACCTTC	CASSSRVVLGMQSGGYTF